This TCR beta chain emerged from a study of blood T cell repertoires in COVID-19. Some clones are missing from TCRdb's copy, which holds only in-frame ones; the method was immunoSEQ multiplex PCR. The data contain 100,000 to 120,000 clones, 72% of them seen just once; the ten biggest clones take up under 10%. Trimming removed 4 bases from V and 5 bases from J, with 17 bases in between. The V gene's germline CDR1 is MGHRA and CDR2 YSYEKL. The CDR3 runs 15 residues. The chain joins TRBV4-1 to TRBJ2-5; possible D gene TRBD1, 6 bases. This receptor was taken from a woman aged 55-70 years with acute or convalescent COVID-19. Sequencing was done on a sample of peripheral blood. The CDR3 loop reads CASSLETGRAETQYF. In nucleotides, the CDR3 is TGCGCCAGCAGCCTCGAGACAGGCCGGGCGGAGACCCAGTACTTC.